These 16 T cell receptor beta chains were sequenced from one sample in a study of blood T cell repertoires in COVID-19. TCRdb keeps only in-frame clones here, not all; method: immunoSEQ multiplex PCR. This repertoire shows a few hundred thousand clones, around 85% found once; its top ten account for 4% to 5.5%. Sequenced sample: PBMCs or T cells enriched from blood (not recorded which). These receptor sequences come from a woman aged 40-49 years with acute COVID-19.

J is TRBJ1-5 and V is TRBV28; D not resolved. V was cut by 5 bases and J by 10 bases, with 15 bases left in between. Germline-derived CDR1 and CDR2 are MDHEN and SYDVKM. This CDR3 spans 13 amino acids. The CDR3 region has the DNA TGTGCCAGCAGTGTTACCCGCAGTAAACCCCAGCATTTT. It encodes CASSVTRSKPQHF.

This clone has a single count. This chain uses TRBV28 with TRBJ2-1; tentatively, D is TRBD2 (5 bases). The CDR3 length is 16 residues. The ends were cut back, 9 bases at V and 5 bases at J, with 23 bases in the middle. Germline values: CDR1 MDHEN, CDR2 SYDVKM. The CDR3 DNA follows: TGTGCCAGTAGTGGAGCAGCGGCGGGTCAGCACAATGAGCAGTTCTTC. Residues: CASSGAAAGQHNEQFF.

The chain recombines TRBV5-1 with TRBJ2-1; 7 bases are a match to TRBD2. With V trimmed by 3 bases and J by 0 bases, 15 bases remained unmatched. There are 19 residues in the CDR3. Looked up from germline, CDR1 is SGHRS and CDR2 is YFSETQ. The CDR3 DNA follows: TGCGCCAGCAGCTGGACTACCGGCGGGAGCCAGAGCTCCTACAATGAGCAGTTCTTC. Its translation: CASSWTTGGSQSSYNEQFF.

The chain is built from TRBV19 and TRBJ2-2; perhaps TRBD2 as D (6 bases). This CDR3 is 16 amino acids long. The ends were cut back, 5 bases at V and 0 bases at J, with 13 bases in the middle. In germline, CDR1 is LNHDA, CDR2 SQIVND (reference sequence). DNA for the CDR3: TGTGCCAGTAGTGCCTGGGACTTTTCGAACACCGGGGAGCTGTTTTTT. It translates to CASSAWDFSNTGELFF.

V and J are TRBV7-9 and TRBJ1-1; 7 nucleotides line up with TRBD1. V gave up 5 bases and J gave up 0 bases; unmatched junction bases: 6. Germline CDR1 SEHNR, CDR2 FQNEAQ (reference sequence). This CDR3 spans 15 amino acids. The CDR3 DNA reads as TGTGCCAGCAGCCTGGGACAGCCCATGAACACTGAAGCTTTCTTT. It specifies CASSLGQPMNTEAFF.

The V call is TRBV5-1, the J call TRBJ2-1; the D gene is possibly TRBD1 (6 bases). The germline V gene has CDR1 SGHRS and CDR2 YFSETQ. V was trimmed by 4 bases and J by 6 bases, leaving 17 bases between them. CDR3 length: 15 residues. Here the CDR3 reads CASSPVPGAVNEQFF. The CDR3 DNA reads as TGCGCCAGCAGCCCAGTCCCAGGGGCAGTCAATGAGCAGTTCTTC.

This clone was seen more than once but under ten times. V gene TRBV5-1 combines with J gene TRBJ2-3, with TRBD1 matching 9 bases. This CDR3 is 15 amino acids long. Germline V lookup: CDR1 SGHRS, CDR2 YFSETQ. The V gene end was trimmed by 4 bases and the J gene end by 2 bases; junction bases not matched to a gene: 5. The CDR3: CASSIGTGTTDTQYF. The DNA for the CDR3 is TGCGCCAGCAGCATAGGGACAGGGACCACAGATACGCAGTATTTT. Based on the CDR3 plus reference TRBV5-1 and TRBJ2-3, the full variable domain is KAGVTQTPRYLIKTRGQQVTLSCSPISGHRSVSWYQQTPGQGLQFLFEYFSETQRNKGNFPGRFSGRQFSNSRSEMNVSTLELGDSALYLCASSIGTGTTDTQYFGPGTRLTVL.

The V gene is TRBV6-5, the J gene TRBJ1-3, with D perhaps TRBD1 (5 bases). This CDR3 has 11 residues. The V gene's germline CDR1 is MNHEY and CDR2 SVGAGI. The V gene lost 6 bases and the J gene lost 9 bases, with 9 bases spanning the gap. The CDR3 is CASSRDSTIYF. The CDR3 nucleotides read TGTGCCAGCAGCAGAGACAGCACCATATATTTT.

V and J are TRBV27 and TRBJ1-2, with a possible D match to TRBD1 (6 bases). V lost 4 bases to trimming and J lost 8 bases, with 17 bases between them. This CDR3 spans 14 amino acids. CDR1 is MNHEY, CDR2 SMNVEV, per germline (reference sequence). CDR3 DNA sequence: TGTGCCAGCAGTTCCAACGCAGGGGAACGCGGCTACACCTTC. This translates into CASSSNAGERGYTF.

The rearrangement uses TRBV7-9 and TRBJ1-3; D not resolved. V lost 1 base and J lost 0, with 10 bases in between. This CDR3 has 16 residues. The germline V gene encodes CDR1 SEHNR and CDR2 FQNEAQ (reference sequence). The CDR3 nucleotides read TGTGCCAGCAGCTTAGGCGTAGGACTCTCTGGAAACACCATATATTTT. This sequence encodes CASSLGVGLSGNTIYF. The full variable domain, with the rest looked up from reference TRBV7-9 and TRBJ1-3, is DTGVSQNPRHKITKRGQNVTFRCDPISEHNRLYWYRQTLGQGPEFLTYFQNEAQLEKSRLLSDRFSAERPKGSFSTLEIQRTEQGDSAMYLCASSLGVGLSGNTIYFGEGSWLTVV.

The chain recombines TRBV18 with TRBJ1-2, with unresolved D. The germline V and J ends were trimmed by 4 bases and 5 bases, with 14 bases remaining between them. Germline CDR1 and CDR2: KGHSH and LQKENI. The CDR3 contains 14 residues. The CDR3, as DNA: TGTGCCAGCTCACATGGGGAGGATACATATGGCTACACCTTC. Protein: CASSHGEDTYGYTF.

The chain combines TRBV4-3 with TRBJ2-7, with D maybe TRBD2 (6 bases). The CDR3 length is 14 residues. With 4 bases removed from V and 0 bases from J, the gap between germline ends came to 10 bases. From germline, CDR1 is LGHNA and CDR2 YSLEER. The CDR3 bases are TGCGCCAGCAGCCCGGGGGTCGGCTCCTACGAGCAGTACTTC. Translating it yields CASSPGVGSYEQYF.

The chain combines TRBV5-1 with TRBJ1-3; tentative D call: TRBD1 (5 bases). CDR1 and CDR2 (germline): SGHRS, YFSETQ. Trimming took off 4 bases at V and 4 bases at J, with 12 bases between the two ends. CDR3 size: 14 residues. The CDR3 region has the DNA TGCGCCAGCAGCCCGACAGCGGGGGGAAACACCATATATTTT. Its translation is CASSPTAGGNTIYF.

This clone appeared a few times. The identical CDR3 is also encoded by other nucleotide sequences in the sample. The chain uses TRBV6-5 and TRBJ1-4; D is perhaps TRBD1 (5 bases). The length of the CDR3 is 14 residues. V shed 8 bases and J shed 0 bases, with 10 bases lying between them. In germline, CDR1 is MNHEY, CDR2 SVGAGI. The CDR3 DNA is TGTGCCAGCGGAAGACAGACAACTAATGAAAAACTGTTTTTT. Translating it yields CASGRQTTNEKLFF.

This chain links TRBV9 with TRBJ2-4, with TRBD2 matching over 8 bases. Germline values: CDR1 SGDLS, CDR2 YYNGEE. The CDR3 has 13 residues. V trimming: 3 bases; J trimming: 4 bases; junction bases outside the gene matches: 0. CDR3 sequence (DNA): TGTGCCAGCAGCGCGGGGGGGAAAAACATTCAGTACTTC. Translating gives CASSAGGKNIQYF.

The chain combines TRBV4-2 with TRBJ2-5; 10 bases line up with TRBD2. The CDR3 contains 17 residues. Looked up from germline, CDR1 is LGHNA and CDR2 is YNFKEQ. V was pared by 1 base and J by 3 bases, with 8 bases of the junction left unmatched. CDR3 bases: TGTGCCAGCAGCCAAGCGGTCAGCGGGGGGGCCAAAGAGACCCAGTACTTC. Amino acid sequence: CASSQAVSGGAKETQYF.